The subject of this entry is one T cell receptor (beta chain). Its specificity is not known. The data stem from a study of T cells in Graves' hyperthyroidism and ophthalmopathy. Study findings and constraints: Blood also carried most thyroid clonotypes expanded above 0.001.

RNA transcripts yielded amplified TCR beta CDR3 regions. When the TCR CDR3 underwent first-round RT-PCR, the HTBI primer set was used. TCRdb reprocessed the multiplex PCR reads with MiXCR, giving one entry per CDR3 protein. This sample has around 450,000 distinct CDR3 sequences, with around 16% found just once. V was shortened by 6 bases and J by 5 bases, with 13 bases between the two germline ends. The CDR3 has 13 residues. Per the germline V gene, CDR1 is SNHLY and CDR2 is FYNNEI. The chain recombines TRBV2 with TRBJ2-5, with D unresolved. This TCR derives from a woman aged 18-29 years with Graves' hyperthyroidism. Sequencing input: blood. The CDR3 protein is CASRRMVPETQYF. The CDR3 DNA reads TGTGCCAGCAGAAGAATGGTACCCGAGACCCAGTACTTC.